A selection of T cell receptor beta chains follows, all from one sample in a study of post-analysis software for immune sequencing data. TCRdb reprocessed the PCR reads with MiXCR, giving one entry per CDR3 protein. The table records hundreds of thousands of distinct CDR3 sequences, approximately 37% of them present only once. Source material: blood. Receptors originate from a girl aged 2 to 10 with multiple sclerosis. CDR3s include the opening cysteine and the closing phenylalanine or tryptophan. Fields, in order: clone size, D gene, J gene, V gene, CDR3 protein, CDR3 DNA. The D gene is left open where the match is weak. Clone size appears in some rows only: once, few, many, or a class for an expanded clone.

-	TRBD1	TRBJ2-5	TRBV5-1	CASSLGTRQGETQYF	TGCGCCAGCAGCTTGGGGACCAGACAGGGAGAGACCCAGTACTTC
few	TRBD1	TRBJ2-7	TRBV10-3	CAIGVDRGEEQYF	TGTGCCATAGGAGTGGACAGGGGAGAGGAGCAGTACTTC
-	TRBD1	TRBJ2-2	TRBV4-3	CASSPRDSTAYNTGELFF	TGCGCCAGCAGCCCCCGGGACAGTACCGCCTATAACACCGGGGAGCTGTTTTTT
few	-	TRBJ2-5	TRBV18	CASSPALQETQYF	TGTGCCAGCTCACCCGCCCTACAAGAGACCCAGTACTTC
few	-	TRBJ2-3	TRBV20-1	CSARVGFLTDTQYF	TGCAGTGCTAGAGTCGGCTTTCTCACAGATACGCAGTATTTT
-	TRBD2	TRBJ2-1	TRBV7-8	CASSLREGGRVSSYNEQFF	TGTGCCAGCAGCTTAAGGGAGGGCGGTAGAGTTAGCTCCTACAATGAGCAGTTCTTC
few	-	TRBJ2-7	TRBV12-3/TRBV12-4	CASGIGQTYEQYF	TGTGCCAGCGGTATAGGTCAGACCTACGAGCAGTACTTC
-	-	TRBJ2-1	TRBV27	CTSSLSQRHLNYNEQFF	TGTACCAGCAGTTTATCCCAGCGGCACCTCAACTACAATGAGCAGTTCTTC
-	TRBD1	TRBJ1-2	TRBV14	CASSPRLGQGTYGYTF	TGTGCCAGCAGCCCCCGCCTGGGACAGGGGACGTATGGCTACACCTTC
-	-	TRBJ2-4	TRBV10-3	CAIGPSETKNIQYF	TGTGCCATCGGTCCTAGCGAGACCAAAAACATTCAGTACTTC
-	TRBD2	TRBJ2-3	TRBV18	CAGSPLASGVTDTQYF	TGTGCCGGCTCACCACTGGCTAGCGGGGTCACAGATACGCAGTATTTT
few	TRBD2	TRBJ2-3	TRBV9	CASSVGTSGEIASTDTQYF	TGTGCCAGCAGCGTGGGGACTAGCGGGGAGATCGCTAGCACAGATACGCAGTATTTT
-	TRBD2	TRBJ2-1	TRBV9	CASSVSGSSHNEQFF	TGTGCCAGCAGCGTTAGCGGGAGCTCCCACAATGAGCAGTTCTTC
-	-	TRBJ2-7	TRBV12-5	CASGLITRGPYEQYF	TGTGCTAGTGGTTTGATTACGAGGGGCCCCTACGAGCAGTACTTC
-	-	TRBJ1-3	TRBV9	CASCSGAEPGNTIYF	TGTGCCAGCTGTTCGGGGGCAGAGCCTGGAAACACCATATATTTT
few	-	TRBJ2-7	TRBV12-3/TRBV12-4	CASSLARHEQYF	TGTGCCAGCAGTTTAGCGCGTCACGAGCAGTACTTT
few	-	TRBJ1-1	TRBV5-1	CASSLRTEDTEAFF	TGCGCCAGCAGCCTAAGGACAGAAGACACTGAAGCTTTCTTT